This T cell receptor beta chain comes out of a study of shared clonotypes between healthy human individuals. About the research overall: Participating donors consisted of a couple of women and a few men aged 18 to 49.

The CDR3 sequence is 16 residues long. The germline V gene encodes CDR1 SGHRS and CDR2 YFSETQ. J was trimmed by 2 bases and V by 4 bases; bases with no gene match: 7. The assay used deep level. Produced via immunoSEQ multiplex PCR; TCRdb's table is partial and in-frame only. The table has 2.3 million or so clones, approximately 95% seen once; the top ten hold about 0.37%. This rearrangement joins TRBV5-1 to TRBJ2-1, with 9 positions matching TRBD1. Sequenced sample: naive CD4+ T cells from PBMCs. Subset given: CD45RA+ positively selected. This sequence was found in a man between 18 and 29 years old in good health. Some clones in this sample may be carry-over from other donors' samples. CDR3 bases: TGCGCCAGCAGCCGTCTGGGACAGGGCCCCTACAATGAGCAGTTCTTC. This sequence encodes CASSRLGQGPYNEQFF.